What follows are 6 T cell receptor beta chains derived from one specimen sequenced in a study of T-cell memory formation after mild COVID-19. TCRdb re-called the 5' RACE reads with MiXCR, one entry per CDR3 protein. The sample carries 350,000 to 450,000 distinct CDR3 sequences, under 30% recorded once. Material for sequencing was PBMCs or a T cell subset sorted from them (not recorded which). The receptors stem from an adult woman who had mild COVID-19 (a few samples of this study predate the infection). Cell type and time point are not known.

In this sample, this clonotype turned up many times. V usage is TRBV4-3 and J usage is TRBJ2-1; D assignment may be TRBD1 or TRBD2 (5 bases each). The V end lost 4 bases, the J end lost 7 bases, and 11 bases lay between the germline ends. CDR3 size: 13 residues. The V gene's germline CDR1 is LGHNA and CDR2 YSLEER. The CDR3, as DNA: TGCGCCAGCAGCCTCCGGGGCCTGAATGAGCAGTTCTTC. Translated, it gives CASSLRGLNEQFF.

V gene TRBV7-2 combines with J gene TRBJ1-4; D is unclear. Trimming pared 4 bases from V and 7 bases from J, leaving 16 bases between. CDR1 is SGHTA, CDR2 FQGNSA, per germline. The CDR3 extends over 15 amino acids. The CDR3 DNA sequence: TGTGCCAGCAGCTACGCCCACACCGAGGGTGAAAAACTGTTTTTT. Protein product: CASSYAHTEGEKLFF. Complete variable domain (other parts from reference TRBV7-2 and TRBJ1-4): GAGVSQSPSNKVTEKGKDVELRCDPISGHTALYWYRQSLGQGLEFLIYFQGNSAPDKSGLPSDRFSAERTGGSVSTLTIQRTQQEDSAVYLCASSYAHTEGEKLFFGSGTQLSVL.

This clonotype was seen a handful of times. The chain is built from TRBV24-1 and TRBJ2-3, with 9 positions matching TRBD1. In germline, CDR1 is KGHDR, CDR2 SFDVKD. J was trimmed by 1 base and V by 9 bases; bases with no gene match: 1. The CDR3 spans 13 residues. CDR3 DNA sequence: TGTGCCACCCGGACAGGGGGCACAGATACGCAGTATTTT. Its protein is CATRTGGTDTQYF.

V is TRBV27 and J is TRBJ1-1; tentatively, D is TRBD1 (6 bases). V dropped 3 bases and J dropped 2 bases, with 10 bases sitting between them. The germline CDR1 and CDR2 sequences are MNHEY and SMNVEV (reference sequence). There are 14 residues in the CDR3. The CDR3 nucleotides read TGTGCCAGCAGTTTTGGGGGCTACAACACTGAAGCTTTCTTT. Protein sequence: CASSFGGYNTEAFF.

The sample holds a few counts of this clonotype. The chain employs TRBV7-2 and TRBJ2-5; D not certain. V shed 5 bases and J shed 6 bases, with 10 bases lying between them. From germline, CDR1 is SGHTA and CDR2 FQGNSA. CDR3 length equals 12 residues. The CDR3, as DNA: TGTGCCAGCAGCCCCCCATGGCAGACCCAGTACTTC. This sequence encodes CASSPPWQTQYF.

The CDR3 nucleotides read TGCGCCAGCAGCTCTCCGGGGGGGACGGGTGAAGCTTTCTTT. As protein: CASSSPGGTGEAFF. The chain links TRBV5-1 to TRBJ1-1; D possibly corresponds to TRBD1 (5 bases). The germline V and J ends were trimmed by 3 bases and 7 bases, with 16 bases remaining between them. The CDR3 is 14 residues long. The V gene's germline CDR1 is SGHRS and CDR2 YFSETQ.